The T cell receptor beta chain described here comes from a study of OX40 agonist ivuxolimab in advanced cancers. V shed 3 bases and J shed 4 bases, with 15 bases lying between them. CDR3 length: 15 amino acids. The germline V gene has CDR1 SGDLS and CDR2 YYNGEE. Here immunoSEQ multiplex PCR was the method, and the copy in TCRdb shows in-frame clones only, minus some. The sample includes roughly 51,000 clones, approximately 85% of them seen just once. This clone appeared a single time. The source material was CD4+ or CD8+ T cells sorted from blood, sampled in a trial of the OX40 agonist ivuxolimab. The chain couples TRBV9 to TRBJ2-3; TRBD2 might be the D (7 bases). This receptor was identified in an adult with an advanced solid tumor such as melanoma, head and neck, liver or kidney cancer. The chain's CDR3 is CASSEGGGPPDTQYF. CDR3 DNA sequence: TGTGCCAGCAGCGAAGGGGGAGGGCCCCCAGATACGCAGTATTTT.